This passage covers 32 T cell receptor beta chains from one sample sequenced in a study of relationships among human T cell subsets. The T cell receptor alpha and beta CDR3 regions were amplified from mRNA by semiquantitative ARM-PCR. Tagged nested gene-specific primers were used first, then communal superprimers amplified exponentially. Each CDR3 protein gets one entry after TCRdb re-called the multiplex PCR reads with MiXCR. The sample consists of fewer than 18,000 distinct CDR3 sequences, around 62% of them appearing once. The sequenced sample was total T cells sorted from blood. The source of these receptors is a man aged 35-49 years in good health.

This clonotype appeared a single time. One end of the junction is discordant with germline, which a read error may explain. This chain joins TRBV11-2 and TRBJ2-5; 9 bases map to TRBD1. Germline V gene data show CDR1 as SGHAT and CDR2 as FQNNGV. This CDR3 is 17 amino acids long. CDR3 in DNA: TGTGCCAGCAGCTTAGGACAAGGACAGGGGTCCCAAGGGACCCAGTACTTC. Translating gives CASSLGQGQGSQGTQYF. The full variable domain, in which reference TRBV11-2 and TRBJ2-5 provide the parts outside the CDR3, is EAGVAQSPRYKIIEKRQSVAFWCNPISGHATLYWYQQILGQGPKLLIQFQNNGVVDDSQLPKDRFSAERLKGVDSTLKIQPAKLEDSAVYLCASSLGQGQGSQGTQYFGPGTRLLVL.

This chain uses TRBV11-2 with TRBJ2-7, with D perhaps matching TRBD1 (7 bases). The CDR3 length is 15 residues. Deletions cut 1 base from V and 7 bases from J, with 17 bases between. Germline values: CDR1 SGHAT, CDR2 FQNNGV. The CDR3 reads CASSLGGGPGREQYF. CDR3 sequence (DNA): TGTGCCAGCAGCTTAGGAGGGGGCCCGGGGAGGGAGCAGTACTTC.

The chain uses TRBV12-3 or TRBV12-4 and TRBJ2-3; D not resolved. The CDR3 runs 14 residues. The V gene lost 1 base and the J gene lost 3 bases, with 8 bases spanning the gap. The CDR3 sequence is CASSLVSITDTQYF. The CDR3 nucleotides are TGTGCCAGCAGTTTAGTTAGCATAACAGATACGCAGTATTTT.

The sample holds a few counts of this clonotype. The chain uses TRBV28 and TRBJ2-7; the D is unclear. Trimming pared 3 bases from V and 0 bases from J, leaving 6 bases between. CDR1 is MDHEN, CDR2 SYDVKM, per germline. The CDR3 runs 13 residues. CDR3 DNA: TGTGCCAGCAGTTTGGGCCACTCCTACGAGCAGTACTTC. Protein product: CASSLGHSYEQYF.

This chain links TRBV21-1 with TRBJ1-4; the D call in the table, TRBD1, was not verified against the DNA. TRBV21-1 is assigned pseudogene status. The CDR3 spans 14 residues. CDR3 sequence (DNA): TGTGCCAGCAGCGAGGACAGCCTGGACGAAAAACTGTTTTTT. Protein product: CASSEDSLDEKLFF.

The chain uses TRBV12-3 or TRBV12-4 and TRBJ1-1; no reliable D call. The CDR3 spans 12 residues. Trimming pared 6 bases from V and 7 bases from J, leaving 12 bases between. CDR3 in DNA: TGTGCCAGCAGGTCCCCGCCCGGTGAAGCTTTCTTT. Amino acid sequence: CASRSPPGEAFF.

This clonotype has just one count. The chain links TRBV27 to TRBJ1-5, with D possibly matching TRBD1 (6 bases). This CDR3 has 15 amino acids. V was shortened by 2 bases and J by 1 base, with 9 bases between the two germline ends. Germline CDR1 MNHEY, CDR2 SMNVEV (reference sequence). Here the CDR3 reads CASSLQGGSNQPQHF. The DNA for the CDR3 is TGTGCCAGCAGTTTACAAGGGGGAAGCAATCAGCCCCAGCATTTT.

This chain connects TRBV20-1 to TRBJ2-7; D uncertain. The CDR3 has 15 residues. V was pared by 0 bases and J by 2 bases, with 14 bases between. Germline V lookup: CDR1 DFQATT, CDR2 SNEGSKA (reference sequence). CDR3 amino acids: CSARDLAGPTYEQYF. CDR3 coding DNA: TGCAGTGCTAGAGATCTTGCAGGCCCCACCTACGAGCAGTACTTC.

V and J are TRBV20-1 and TRBJ2-7; D gene unclear. In germline, CDR1 is DFQATT, CDR2 SNEGSKA (reference sequence). This CDR3 has 11 residues. V dropped 3 bases and J dropped 3 bases, with 6 bases sitting between them. The CDR3 DNA is TGCAGTGCTAGTTACAGCTACGAGCAGTACTTC. This sequence encodes CSASYSYEQYF.

This clonotype appeared a few times. The V call is TRBV28, the J call TRBJ2-7, with D perhaps being TRBD1 or TRBD2 (5 bases each). The CDR3 is 14 residues long. Trimming took off 7 bases at V and 5 bases at J, with 18 bases between the two ends. Per germline, CDR1 MDHEN and CDR2 SYDVKM. In nucleotides, the CDR3 is TGTGCCAGCACCTCCCGCCCGGGGACCCACGAGCAGTACTTC. Protein sequence: CASTSRPGTHEQYF.

This clonotype was picked up a small number of times. This chain links TRBV28 with TRBJ1-2; 7 bases are a match to TRBD1. V lost 6 bases to trimming and J lost 4 bases; unmatched junction nucleotides: 8. CDR3 length: 14 amino acids. Looked up from germline, CDR1 is MDHEN and CDR2 is SYDVKM. Here the CDR3 DNA reads TGTGCCAGCAGCCAGGGAGGGGGCGCCTATGGCTACACCTTC. This gives the protein CASSQGGGAYGYTF.

This sequence joins TRBV7-9 and TRBJ2-1; tentatively, D is TRBD1 (5 bases). V was shortened by 7 bases and J by 9 bases, with 25 bases between the two germline ends. Germline assignment: CDR1 SEHNR and CDR2 FQNEAQ (reference sequence). The CDR3 extends over 16 amino acids. This CDR3 reads CASTTGPRARFSEQFF. The CDR3 bases are TGTGCCAGCACCACGGGTCCCAGGGCGAGGTTTAGTGAGCAGTTCTTC.

This chain uses TRBV20-1 with TRBJ2-5; 10 bases are a match to TRBD1. The CDR3 consists of 15 residues. Germline V CDR1 and CDR2: DFQATT, SNEGSKA (reference sequence). Trimming cost V 3 bases and J 2 bases; bases outside gene matches: 6. The CDR3 nucleotides are TGCAGTGCTAGGCTCCGGGACAGGGGTCAAGAGACCCAGTACTTC. It encodes CSARLRDRGQETQYF.

The CDR3 region is CASSLTLSYEQYF. The CDR3 DNA is TGTGCCAGCAGTTTAACTCTATCCTACGAGCAGTACTTC. This rearrangement joins TRBV12-3 or TRBV12-4 to TRBJ2-7, with unresolved D. Trimming shortened V by 2 bases and J by 1 base, and 6 bases separated the two germline ends. CDR3 length: 13 residues.

The chain links TRBV12-3 or TRBV12-4 to TRBJ2-3; D is possibly TRBD1 (6 bases). The CDR3 length is 14 residues. Trimming removed 10 bases at V and 1 base at J, with 15 bases between. CDR3 loop: CANPRGRRTDTQYF. The CDR3 region has the DNA TGTGCCAATCCCAGGGGCAGGCGCACAGATACGCAGTATTTT.

The chain has TRBV27 and TRBJ1-6; D not certain. The CDR3 extends over 14 amino acids. Trimming cost V 2 bases and J 10 bases, with 12 bases left between them. CDR1 is MNHEY, CDR2 SMNVEV, per germline (reference sequence). The CDR3 sequence: CASSLRQARSPLHF. Written as DNA, the CDR3 is TGTGCCAGCAGTTTACGTCAGGCTCGCTCACCCCTCCACTTT.

This chain connects TRBV12-3 or TRBV12-4 to TRBJ2-7; D is unclear. Trimming stripped 3 bases from V and 0 bases from J, with 9 bases between. The CDR3 totals 14 residues. The CDR3 loop reads CASSFAASSYEQYF. The CDR3 region has the DNA TGTGCCAGCAGTTTCGCGGCTTCCTCCTACGAGCAGTACTTC.

The chain has TRBV11-2 and TRBJ1-1, with 7 bases matching TRBD1. Germline values: CDR1 SGHAT, CDR2 FQNNGV. This CDR3 has 13 residues. J lost 4 bases, V lost 5 bases, and 4 bases had no gene match. CDR3 residues: CASSKAGGTEAFF. CDR3 DNA: TGTGCCAGCAGCAAAGCAGGGGGCACTGAAGCTTTCTTT.

This clonotype was counted only a few times. The chain carries TRBV11-2 and TRBJ2-4; no clear D. Trimming removed 5 bases from V and 10 bases from J, with 6 bases in between. Germline V gene data show CDR1 as SGHAT and CDR2 as FQNNGV. The CDR3 runs 10 residues. For the CDR3, the DNA is TGTGCCAGCAGCGAGGAAATTCAGTACTTC. Protein sequence: CASSEEIQYF. The full variable domain, rest sourced from reference TRBV11-2 and TRBJ2-4, is EAGVAQSPRYKIIEKRQSVAFWCNPISGHATLYWYQQILGQGPKLLIQFQNNGVVDDSQLPKDRFSAERLKGVDSTLKIQPAKLEDSAVYLCASSEEIQYFGAGTRLSVL.

In this sample, this clonotype turned up once. The chain employs TRBV28 and TRBJ1-5; 8 bases align to TRBD1. Per germline, CDR1 MDHEN and CDR2 SYDVKM. The J segment lost 4 bases and the V segment lost 7 bases, leaving 6 bases of the junction unmatched. CDR3 length: 14 residues. CDR3: CASTAGGINQPQHF. The CDR3 DNA is TGTGCCAGCACGGCAGGGGGCATAAATCAGCCCCAGCATTTT.

This clonotype has more than one count but fewer than ten. CDR3 protein: CASSLAPTSTDTQYF. The CDR3 DNA sequence: TGTGCCAGTTCGCTAGCTCCGACTAGCACAGATACGCAGTATTTT. The chain is built from TRBV2 and TRBJ2-3; maybe TRBD2 (5 bases). From germline, CDR1 is SNHLY and CDR2 FYNNEI. The CDR3 loop spans 15 amino acids. V lost 9 bases to trimming and J lost 0 bases, with 16 bases between them. The whole variable domain, filled in from reference TRBV2 and TRBJ2-3, reads EPEVTQTPSHQVTQMGQEVILRCVPISNHLYFYWYRQILGQKVEFLVSFYNNEISEKSEIFDDQFSVERPDGSNFTLKIRSTKLEDSAMYFCASSLAPTSTDTQYFGPGTRLTVL.

This clonotype has more than one count but fewer than ten. This rearrangement joins TRBV24-1 to TRBJ2-2; no definite D call. This CDR3 comprises 13 residues. Looked up from germline, CDR1 is KGHDR and CDR2 is SFDVKD. V was clipped by 1 base and J by 6 bases, with 5 bases between them. DNA for the CDR3: TGTGCCACCAGTGATTTTGTCCCCGGGGAGCTGTTTTTT. Translating gives CATSDFVPGELFF.

The chain is built from TRBV6-1 and TRBJ2-6; D is ambiguous. This CDR3 is built from 13 residues. Germline V lookup: CDR1 MNHNS, CDR2 SASEGT. The V and J ends lost 4 bases and 2 bases respectively, with 3 bases between them. The CDR3 is CASSVAGANVLTF. The CDR3 bases are TGTGCCAGCAGTGTAGCTGGGGCCAACGTCCTGACTTTC.

The chain uses TRBV16 and TRBJ1-5, with TRBD1 as a possible D gene (6 bases). The CDR3 is 17 residues long. Germline assignment: CDR1 KGHSY and CDR2 FQNENV. Trimming left V 0 bases short and J 1 base short, with 13 bases between. The CDR3 DNA is TGTGCCAGCAGCCAATCATCGACAGGATTAAGCAATCAGCCCCAGCATTTT. Translated: CASSQSSTGLSNQPQHF.

This chain uses TRBV10-3 with TRBJ2-5; 13 positions match TRBD2. The CDR3 is made up of 17 amino acids. The trim removed 10 bases at V and 1 base at J, leaving 12 bases unmatched. The V gene's germline CDR1 is ENHRY and CDR2 SYGVKD. As DNA, the CDR3 is TGTGCCACTAGAAGGTCCGGGACTAGCGGGATCCAAGAGACCCAGTACTTC. Residues: CATRRSGTSGIQETQYF.

In this sample, this clonotype turned up a few times. CDR3 amino acids: CSARDVGQGPLSSYNEQFF. CDR3 nucleotides: TGCAGTGCTAGAGATGTAGGACAGGGTCCCCTTAGCTCCTACAATGAGCAGTTCTTC. The chain is built from TRBV20-1 and TRBJ2-1; 8 nucleotides align to TRBD1. The CDR3 runs 19 residues. After removal of 0 bases from V and 0 bases from J, the junction contained 13 bases not matched to a gene. CDR1 is DFQATT, CDR2 SNEGSKA, per germline (reference sequence).

The gene calls are TRBV10-1 and TRBJ2-2, with D hard to call. Trimming removed 3 bases from V and 1 base from J, with 12 bases in between. Germline-derived CDR1 and CDR2 are WNHNN and SYGVQD (reference sequence). CDR3 length equals 16 residues. The CDR3 region has the DNA TGCGCCAGCAGTGAAAGCCAGCGCGGGAACACCGGGGAGCTGTTTTTT. This translates into CASSESQRGNTGELFF.

The chain recombines TRBV28 with TRBJ1-5; unclear D gene. This CDR3 is built from 8 residues. From germline, CDR1 is MDHEN and CDR2 SYDVKM. CDR3: CVDQPQHF. CDR3 sequence (DNA): TGTGTCGACCAGCCCCAGCATTTT.

This chain connects TRBV24-1 to TRBJ2-5; D is uncertain. Germline assignment: CDR1 KGHDR and CDR2 SFDVKD. CDR3 length: 12 amino acids. The germline V and J ends were trimmed by 2 bases and 5 bases, with 5 bases remaining between them. Here the CDR3 reads CATSDSLETQYF. In DNA form, the CDR3 reads TGTGCCACCAGTGATTCGTTGGAGACCCAGTACTTC.

The V call is TRBV10-2, the J call TRBJ2-1; D is uncertain. V lost 0 bases and J 6 bases, leaving 3 bases between the germline ends. Germline V CDR1 and CDR2: WSHSY, SAAADI. The CDR3 sequence is 12 residues long. For the CDR3, the DNA is TGCGCCAGCAGTGAGTCAAGCAATGAGCAGTTCTTC. It translates to CASSESSNEQFF.

This clonotype was detected a few times. V usage is TRBV11-2 and J usage is TRBJ2-7; tentatively, D is TRBD1 (6 bases). The CDR3 spans 15 residues. V was trimmed by 2 bases and J by 4 bases, leaving 15 bases between them. Germline V gene data show CDR1 as SGHAT and CDR2 as FQNNGV. Here the CDR3 reads CASSLPGAFGYEQYF. In DNA, the CDR3 is TGTGCCAGCAGCTTACCAGGGGCCTTCGGGTACGAGCAGTACTTC. The full variable domain, its missing parts supplied by reference TRBV11-2 and TRBJ2-7, is EAGVAQSPRYKIIEKRQSVAFWCNPISGHATLYWYQQILGQGPKLLIQFQNNGVVDDSQLPKDRFSAERLKGVDSTLKIQPAKLEDSAVYLCASSLPGAFGYEQYFGPGTRLTVT.

The chain joins TRBV6-5 to TRBJ2-1; 9 nucleotides agree with TRBD2. J was trimmed by 0 bases and V by 4 bases; bases with no gene match: 4. CDR3 size: 16 residues. CDR1 and CDR2 (germline): MNHEY, SVGAGI. The CDR3 protein is CASSSASGVSYNEQFF. CDR3 bases: TGTGCCAGCAGTTCCGCTAGCGGGGTCTCCTACAATGAGCAGTTCTTC.